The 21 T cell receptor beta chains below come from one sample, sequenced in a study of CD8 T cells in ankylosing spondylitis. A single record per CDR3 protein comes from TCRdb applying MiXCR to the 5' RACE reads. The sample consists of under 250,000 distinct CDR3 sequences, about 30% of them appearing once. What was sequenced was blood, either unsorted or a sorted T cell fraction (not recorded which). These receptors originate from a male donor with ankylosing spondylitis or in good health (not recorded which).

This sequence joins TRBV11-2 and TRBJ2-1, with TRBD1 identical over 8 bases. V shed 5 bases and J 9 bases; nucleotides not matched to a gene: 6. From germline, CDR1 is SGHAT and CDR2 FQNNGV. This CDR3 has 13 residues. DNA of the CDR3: TGTGCCAGCAGCCGAGACAGGGGCGGTGAGCAGTTCTTC. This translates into CASSRDRGGEQFF.

This chain's CDR3 is CASSIRDSAYEQYF. The CDR3 DNA reads TGCGCCAGCAGCATCCGGGACAGTGCCTACGAGCAGTACTTC. V usage is TRBV5-1 and J usage is TRBJ2-7; 7 bases match TRBD1. Germline loops: CDR1 SGHRS, CDR2 YFSETQ. V was clipped by 4 bases and J by 2 bases; unmatched bases: 6. This CDR3 has 14 residues.

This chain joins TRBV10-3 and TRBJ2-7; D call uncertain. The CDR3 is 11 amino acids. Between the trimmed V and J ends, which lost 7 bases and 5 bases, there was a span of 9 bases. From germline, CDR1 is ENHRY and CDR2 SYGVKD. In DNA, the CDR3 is TGTGCCATCAAACAGAAGCACGAGCAGTACTTC. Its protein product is CAIKQKHEQYF.

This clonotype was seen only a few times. CDR3 in amino acids: CASSLALGVVETQYF. Here the CDR3 DNA reads TGTGCCAGCAGCTTAGCGCTCGGGGTTGTTGAGACCCAGTACTTC. The rearrangement uses TRBV7-8 and TRBJ2-5; tentative D call: TRBD2 (5 bases). With 0 bases removed from V and 5 bases from J, the gap between germline ends came to 13 bases. The CDR3 runs to 15 residues. CDR1 and CDR2 from the germline V gene are SGHVS and FQNEAQ. Filled out from reference TRBV7-8 and TRBJ2-5, the complete variable domain reads GAGVSQSPRYKVAKRGQDVALRCDPISGHVSLFWYQQALGQGPEFLTYFQNEAQLDKSGLPSDRFFAERPEGSVSTLKIQRTQQEDSAVYLCASSLALGVVETQYFGPGTRLLVL.

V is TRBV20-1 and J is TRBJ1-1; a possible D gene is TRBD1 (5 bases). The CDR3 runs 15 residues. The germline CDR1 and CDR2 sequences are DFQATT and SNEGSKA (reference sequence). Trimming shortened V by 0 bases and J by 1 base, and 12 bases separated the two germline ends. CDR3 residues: CSARERAGTNTEAFF. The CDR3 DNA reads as TGCAGTGCTAGAGAGCGTGCGGGGACGAACACTGAAGCTTTCTTT.

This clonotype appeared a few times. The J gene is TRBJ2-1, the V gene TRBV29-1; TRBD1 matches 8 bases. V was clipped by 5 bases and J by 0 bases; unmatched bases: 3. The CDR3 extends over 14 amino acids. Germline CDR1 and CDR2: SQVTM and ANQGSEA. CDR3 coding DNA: TGCAGCGTTCGACAGGGGACCTCCTACAATGAGCAGTTCTTC. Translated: CSVRQGTSYNEQFF.

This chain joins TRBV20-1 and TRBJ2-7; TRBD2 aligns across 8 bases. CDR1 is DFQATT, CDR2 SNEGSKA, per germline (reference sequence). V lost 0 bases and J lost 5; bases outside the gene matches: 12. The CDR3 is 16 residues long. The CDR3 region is CSARDWLGGGRDEQYF. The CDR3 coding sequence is TGCAGTGCTAGAGACTGGCTAGGCGGGGGGAGAGACGAGCAGTACTTC.

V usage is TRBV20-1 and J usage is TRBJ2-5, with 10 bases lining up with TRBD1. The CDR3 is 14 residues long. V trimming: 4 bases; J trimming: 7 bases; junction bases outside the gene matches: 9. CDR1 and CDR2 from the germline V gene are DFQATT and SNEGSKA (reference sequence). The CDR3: CSATDRGARVTQYF. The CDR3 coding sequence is TGCAGTGCTACGGACAGGGGGGCGAGAGTGACCCAGTACTTC.

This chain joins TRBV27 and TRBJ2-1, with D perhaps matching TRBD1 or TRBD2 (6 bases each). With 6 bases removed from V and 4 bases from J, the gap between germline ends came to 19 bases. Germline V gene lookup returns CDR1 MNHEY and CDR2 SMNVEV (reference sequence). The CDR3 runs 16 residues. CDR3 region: CASSLGGGWAYNEQFF. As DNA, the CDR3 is TGTGCCAGCAGCCTCGGAGGGGGGTGGGCTTACAATGAGCAGTTCTTC.

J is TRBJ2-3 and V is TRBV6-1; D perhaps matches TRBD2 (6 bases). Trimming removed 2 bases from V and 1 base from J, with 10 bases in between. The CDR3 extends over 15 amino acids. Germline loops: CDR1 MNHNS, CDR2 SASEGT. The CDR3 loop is CASSERGRGTDTQYF. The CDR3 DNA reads TGTGCCAGCAGTGAACGGGGGAGAGGCACAGATACGCAGTATTTT.

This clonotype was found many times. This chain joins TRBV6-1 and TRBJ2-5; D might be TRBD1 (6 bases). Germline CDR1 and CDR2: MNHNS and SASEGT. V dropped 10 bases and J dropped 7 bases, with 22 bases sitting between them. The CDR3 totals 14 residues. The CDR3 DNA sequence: TGTGCCACCCTGGACAGTCAGGTTTGGGGGACCCAGTACTTC. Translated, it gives CATLDSQVWGTQYF.

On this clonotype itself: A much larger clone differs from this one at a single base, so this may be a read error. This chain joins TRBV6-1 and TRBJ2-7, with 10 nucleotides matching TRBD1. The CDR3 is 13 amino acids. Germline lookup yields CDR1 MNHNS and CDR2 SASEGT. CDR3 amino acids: CASTRTGGDDQYF. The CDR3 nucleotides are TGTGCCAGCACCAGGACAGGGGGTGACGACCAGTACTTC.

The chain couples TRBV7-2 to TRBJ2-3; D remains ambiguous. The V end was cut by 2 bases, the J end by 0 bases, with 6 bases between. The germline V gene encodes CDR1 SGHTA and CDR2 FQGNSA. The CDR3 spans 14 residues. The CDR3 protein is CASSLRTSTDTQYF. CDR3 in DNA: TGTGCCAGCAGCTTACGTACGAGCACAGATACGCAGTATTTT.

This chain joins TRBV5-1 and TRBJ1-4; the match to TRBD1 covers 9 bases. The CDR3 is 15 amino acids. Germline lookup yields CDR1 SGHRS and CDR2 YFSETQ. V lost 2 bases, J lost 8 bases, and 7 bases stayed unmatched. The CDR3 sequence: CASSFWGQGNEKLFF. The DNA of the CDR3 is TGCGCCAGCAGCTTTTGGGGACAGGGTAACGAAAAACTGTTTTTT.

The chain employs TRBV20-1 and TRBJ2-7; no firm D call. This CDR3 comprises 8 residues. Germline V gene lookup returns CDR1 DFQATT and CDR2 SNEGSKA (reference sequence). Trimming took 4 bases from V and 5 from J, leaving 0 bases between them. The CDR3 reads CSANEQYF. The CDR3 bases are TGCAGTGCTAACGAGCAGTACTTC.

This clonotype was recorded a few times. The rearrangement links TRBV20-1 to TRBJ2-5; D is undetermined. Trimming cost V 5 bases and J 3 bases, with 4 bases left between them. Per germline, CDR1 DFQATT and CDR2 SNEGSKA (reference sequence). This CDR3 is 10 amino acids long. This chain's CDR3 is CSAVKETQYF. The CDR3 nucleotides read TGCAGTGCTGTTAAAGAGACCCAGTACTTC.

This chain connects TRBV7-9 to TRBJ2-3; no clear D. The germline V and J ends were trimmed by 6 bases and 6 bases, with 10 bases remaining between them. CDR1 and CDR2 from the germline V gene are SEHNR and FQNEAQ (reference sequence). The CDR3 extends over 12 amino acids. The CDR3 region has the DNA TGTGCCAGCAGACCCCTCGGGGATACGCAGTATTTT. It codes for CASRPLGDTQYF.

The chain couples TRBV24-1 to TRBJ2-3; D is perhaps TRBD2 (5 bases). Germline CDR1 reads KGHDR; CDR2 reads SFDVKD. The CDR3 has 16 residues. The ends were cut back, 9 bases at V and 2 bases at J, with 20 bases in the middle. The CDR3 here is CATSSYARDSTDTQYF. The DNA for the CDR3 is TGTGCCACCTCATCCTACGCCCGGGATTCCACAGATACGCAGTATTTT.

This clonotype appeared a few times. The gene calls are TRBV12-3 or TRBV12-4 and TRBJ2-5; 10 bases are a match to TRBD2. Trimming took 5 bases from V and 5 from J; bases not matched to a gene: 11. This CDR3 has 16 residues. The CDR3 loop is CASSGRAGGLWETQYF. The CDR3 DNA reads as TGTGCCAGCAGTGGGCGAGCGGGGGGGCTTTGGGAGACCCAGTACTTC.

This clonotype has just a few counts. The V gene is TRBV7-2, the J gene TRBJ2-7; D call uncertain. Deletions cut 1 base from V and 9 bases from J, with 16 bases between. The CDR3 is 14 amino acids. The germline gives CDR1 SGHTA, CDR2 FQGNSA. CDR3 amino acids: CASSLEVIWKRQYF. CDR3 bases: TGTGCCAGCAGCTTAGAGGTTATTTGGAAGCGGCAGTACTTC.

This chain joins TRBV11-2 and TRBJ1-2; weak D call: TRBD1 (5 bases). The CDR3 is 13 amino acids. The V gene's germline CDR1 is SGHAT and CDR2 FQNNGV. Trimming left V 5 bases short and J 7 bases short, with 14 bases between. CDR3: CASSPGHEGGYTF. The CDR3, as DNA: TGTGCCAGCAGCCCAGGACACGAGGGTGGCTACACCTTC.